Following are 12 T cell receptor beta chains from one sample sequenced in a study of memory CD4+ T cells and cytomegalovirus serostatus. TCRdb's copy holds only in-frame clones and misses some; the assay was immunoSEQ multiplex PCR. Counted here are some 60,000 clones, roughly 81% occurring once; the ten biggest clones make up more than 0.85%. Single viable CD3+CD4+CD8-CD45RO+ cells were sorted as the memory CD4+ T cells. The specimen sequenced was memory CD4+ T cells from blood. These receptor sequences come from an adult in good health and CMV-seronegative.

The CDR3 DNA reads as TGTGCCAGCAGCTTAGTGTGGGACAACTATGGCTACACCTTC. Protein sequence: CASSLVWDNYGYTF. The V and J genes are TRBV5-5 and TRBJ1-2; perhaps TRBD1 as D (5 bases). Trimming stripped 2 bases from V and 2 bases from J, with 10 bases between. Germline CDR1 SGHKS, CDR2 YYEKEE (reference sequence). CDR3 length: 14 residues. Looking up the rest from reference TRBV5-5 and TRBJ1-2 gives the full variable domain: DAGVTQSPTHLIKTRGQQVTLRCSPISGHKSVSWYQQVLGQGPQFIFQYYEKEERGRGNFPDRFSARQFPNYSSELNVNALLLGDSALYLCASSLVWDNYGYTFGSGTRLTVV.

The V and J genes are TRBV7-2 and TRBJ2-7; a possible D gene is TRBD2 (6 bases). The V end was cut by 2 bases, the J end by 6 bases, with 17 bases between. The CDR3 spans 15 residues. Germline V gene sequence: CDR1 SGHTA, CDR2 FQGNSA. CDR3 nucleotide sequence: TGTGCCAGCAGCTTAACGTTGGGGGGATCCGGCGAGCAGTACTTC. Protein: CASSLTLGGSGEQYF. Based on the CDR3 plus reference TRBV7-2 and TRBJ2-7, the full variable domain is GAGVSQSPSNKVTEKGKDVELRCDPISGHTALYWYRQSLGQGLEFLIYFQGNSAPDKSGLPSDRFSAERTGGSVSTLTIQRTQQEDSAVYLCASSLTLGGSGEQYFGPGTRLTVT.

V gene TRBV5-1 combines with J gene TRBJ2-7, with 7 bases identical to TRBD1. This CDR3 contains 14 residues. CDR1 SGHRS and CDR2 YFSETQ come from the germline V gene. V was pared by 4 bases and J by 3 bases, with 7 bases of the junction left unmatched. This CDR3 is CASSHGDSNYEQYF. The CDR3 DNA reads as TGCGCCAGCAGCCACGGGGACAGTAACTACGAGCAGTACTTC.

In regard to this clone: The same CDR3 is also encoded by other DNA sequences in this sample. The chain combines TRBV30 with TRBJ2-7; D is perhaps TRBD1 (5 bases). Trimming stripped 5 bases from V and 5 bases from J, with 16 bases between. The CDR3 sequence is 13 residues long. Germline V gives CDR1 GTSNPN, CDR2 SVGIG (reference sequence). The DNA of the CDR3 is TGTGCCTGGTCCGGGCAGGGTAACCACGAGCAGTACTTC. Its protein is CAWSGQGNHEQYF.

The chain has TRBV6-5 and TRBJ1-1; D ambiguous. The CDR3 is 14 amino acids. In germline, CDR1 is MNHEY, CDR2 SVGAGI. The V end lost 6 bases, the J end lost 5 bases, and 16 bases lay between the germline ends. CDR3 amino acids: CASRSGVRWTEAFF. In DNA form, the CDR3 reads TGTGCCAGCAGGTCCGGGGTTCGATGGACTGAAGCTTTCTTT.

The chain carries TRBV7-9 and TRBJ1-1; a possible D gene is TRBD1 (5 bases). The CDR3 spans 14 residues. In germline, CDR1 is SEHNR, CDR2 FQNEAQ (reference sequence). V was pared by 5 bases and J by 1 base, with 11 bases between. Written as DNA, the CDR3 is TGTGCCAGCAGCGCCCCGACAGCGAACACTGAAGCTTTCTTT. Protein product: CASSAPTANTEAFF.

The chain is built from TRBV5-1 and TRBJ2-2; the match to TRBD1 covers 9 bases. The germline CDR1 and CDR2 sequences are SGHRS and YFSETQ. The CDR3 has 14 amino acids. J lost 5 bases, V lost 5 bases, and 4 bases had no gene match. The CDR3 DNA follows: TGCGCCAGCAGACTGACAGGGGGAACCGGGGAGCTGTTTTTT. Its translation: CASRLTGGTGELFF. The entire variable domain, with the rest obtained from reference TRBV5-1 and TRBJ2-2, is as follows: KAGVTQTPRYLIKTRGQQVTLSCSPISGHRSVSWYQQTPGQGLQFLFEYFSETQRNKGNFPGRFSGRQFSNSRSEMNVSTLELGDSALYLCASRLTGGTGELFFGEGSRLTVL.

The rearrangement joins TRBV6-5 to TRBJ2-7; no definite D call. V lost 7 bases and J lost 7, with 17 bases in between. The CDR3 totals 13 residues. Germline loops: CDR1 MNHEY, CDR2 SVGAGI. In DNA, the CDR3 is TGTGCCAGCACTCCGCAGCGCCTGGGGGAGCAGTACTTC. It is translated as CASTPQRLGEQYF.

The gene calls are TRBV7-2 and TRBJ2-7, with 9 positions matching TRBD1. Germline CDR1 reads SGHTA; CDR2 reads FQGNSA. The trim removed 5 bases at V and 5 bases at J, leaving 7 bases unmatched. This CDR3 region has 14 residues. The CDR3 loop is CASSLRDRVDEQYF. CDR3 sequence (DNA): TGTGCCAGCAGCCTCCGGGACAGGGTCGACGAGCAGTACTTC. Complete variable domain (other parts from reference TRBV7-2 and TRBJ2-7): GAGVSQSPSNKVTEKGKDVELRCDPISGHTALYWYRQSLGQGLEFLIYFQGNSAPDKSGLPSDRFSAERTGGSVSTLTIQRTQQEDSAVYLCASSLRDRVDEQYFGPGTRLTVT.

The chain combines TRBV11-3 with TRBJ2-1; D gene uncertain. The CDR3 runs 14 residues. The germline gives CDR1 SGHNT, CDR2 YENEEA. V was clipped by 0 bases and J by 9 bases, with 12 bases between them. The CDR3 sequence is CASSLDPSGIEQFF. The CDR3 DNA sequence: TGTGCCAGCAGCTTAGATCCATCGGGCATTGAGCAGTTCTTC.

The chain combines TRBV29-1 with TRBJ2-7; 14 nucleotides align to TRBD2. With V trimmed by 6 bases and J by 2 bases, 12 bases remained unmatched. This CDR3 spans 17 amino acids. The germline CDR1 and CDR2 sequences are SQVTM and ANQGSEA. CDR3 DNA sequence: TGCAGCGTGGAACTTTTAGGGACTAGCGGGAGTACCTACGAGCAGTACTTC. This gives the protein CSVELLGTSGSTYEQYF.

The chain joins TRBV5-4 to TRBJ1-1, with D hard to call. Germline CDR1 SGHNT, CDR2 YYREEE (reference sequence). Trimming took off 3 bases at V and 0 bases at J, with 12 bases between the two ends. The CDR3 has 15 residues. CDR3 nucleotide sequence: TGTGCCAGCAGCTCCACCCGGGCATTGAACACTGAAGCTTTCTTT. Translated, it gives CASSSTRALNTEAFF.